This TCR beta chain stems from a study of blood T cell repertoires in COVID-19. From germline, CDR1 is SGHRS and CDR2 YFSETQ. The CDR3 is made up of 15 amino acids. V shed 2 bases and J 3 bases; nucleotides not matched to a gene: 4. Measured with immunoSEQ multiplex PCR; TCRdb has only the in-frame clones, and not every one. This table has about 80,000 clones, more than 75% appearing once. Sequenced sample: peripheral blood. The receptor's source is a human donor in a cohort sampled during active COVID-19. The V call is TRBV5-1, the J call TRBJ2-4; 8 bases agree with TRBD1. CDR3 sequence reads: CASSLGQGNKNIQYF. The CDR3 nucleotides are TGCGCCAGCAGCTTAGGACAGGGTAACAAAAACATTCAGTACTTC.